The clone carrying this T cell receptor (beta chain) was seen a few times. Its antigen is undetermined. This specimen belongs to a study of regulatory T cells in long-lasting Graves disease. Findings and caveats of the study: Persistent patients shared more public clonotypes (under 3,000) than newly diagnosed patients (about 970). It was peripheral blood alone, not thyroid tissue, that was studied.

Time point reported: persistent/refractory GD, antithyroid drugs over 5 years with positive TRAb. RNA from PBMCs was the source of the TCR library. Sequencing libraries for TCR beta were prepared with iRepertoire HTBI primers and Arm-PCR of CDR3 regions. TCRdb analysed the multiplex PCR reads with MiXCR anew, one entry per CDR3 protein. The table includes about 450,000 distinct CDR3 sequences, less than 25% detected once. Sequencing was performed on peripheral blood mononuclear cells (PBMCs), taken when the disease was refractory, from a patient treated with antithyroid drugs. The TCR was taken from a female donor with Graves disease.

CDR3 DNA: TGTGCCAGCAGCGCCCGGGGAAATGGTTCACCCCTCCACTTT. Protein product: CASSARGNGSPLHF. J is TRBJ1-6 and V is TRBV7-2, with D uncertain. The germline V gene has CDR1 SGHTA and CDR2 FQGNSA. The CDR3 has 14 residues. Trimming shortened V by 5 bases and J by 9 bases, and 14 bases separated the two germline ends.